The entry that follows covers one TCR beta chain sequence. These data belong to a study of Ad26.COV2.S vaccination and SARS-CoV-2 variants. The treatment is: 15 to 20 received Ad26.COV2.S at low or high dose, single or two shots; five or six received placebo; per-sample allocation not given. All samples were drawn on day 63, counting from the first vaccine or placebo injection. An Ad26 vector expressing Wuhan-strain SARS-CoV-2 spike constituted the vaccine. The table came from immunoSEQ multiplex PCR; TCRdb's copy has only in-frame clones and leaves some out. The sample contains 300,000 to 350,000 clones, about 90% of which appear only once. V gave up 5 bases and J gave up 1 base, with 8 bases separating them. This CDR3 is 13 amino acids long. Germline CDR1 LNHDA, CDR2 SQIVND (reference sequence).

The input for sequencing was peripheral blood, taken in a trial of Ad26.COV2.S vaccine versus placebo. The receptor was derived from a person aged 18-65 years who received the Ad26.COV2.S COVID-19 vaccine or a placebo. The J gene is TRBJ1-2, the V gene TRBV19; D call uncertain. For the CDR3, the DNA is TGTGCCAGTAGTGAAGTGATTAACTATGGCTACACCTTC. Residues: CASSEVINYGYTF.